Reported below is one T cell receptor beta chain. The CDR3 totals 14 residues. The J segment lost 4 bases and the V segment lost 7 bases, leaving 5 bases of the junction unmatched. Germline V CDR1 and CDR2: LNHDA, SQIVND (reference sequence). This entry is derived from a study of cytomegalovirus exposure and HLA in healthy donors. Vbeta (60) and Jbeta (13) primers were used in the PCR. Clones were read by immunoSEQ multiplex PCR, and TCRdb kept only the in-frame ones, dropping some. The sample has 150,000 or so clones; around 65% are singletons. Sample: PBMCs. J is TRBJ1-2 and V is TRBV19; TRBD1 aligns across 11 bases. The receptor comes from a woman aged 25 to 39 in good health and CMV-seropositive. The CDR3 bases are TGTGCCAGTACCCGGGACAGGGGGACCTATGGCTACACCTTC. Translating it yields CASTRDRGTYGYTF.